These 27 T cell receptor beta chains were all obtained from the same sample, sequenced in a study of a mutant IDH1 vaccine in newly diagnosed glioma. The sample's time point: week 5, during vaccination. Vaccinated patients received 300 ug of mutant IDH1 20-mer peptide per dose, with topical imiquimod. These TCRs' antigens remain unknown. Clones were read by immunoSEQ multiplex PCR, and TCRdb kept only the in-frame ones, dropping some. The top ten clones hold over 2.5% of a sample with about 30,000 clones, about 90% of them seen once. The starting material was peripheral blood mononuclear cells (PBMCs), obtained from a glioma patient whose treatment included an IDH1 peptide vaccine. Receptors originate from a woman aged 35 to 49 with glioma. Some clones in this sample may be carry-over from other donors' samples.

Written as DNA, the CDR3 is TGTGCCAGCAGCTCCGAGAGAAATTCACCCCTCCACTTT. Protein product: CASSSERNSPLHF. The chain uses TRBV5-5 and TRBJ1-6; D is uncertain. Germline V gene sequence: CDR1 SGHKS, CDR2 YYEKEE (reference sequence). Trimming stripped 3 bases from V and 7 bases from J, with 8 bases between. CDR3 length equals 13 residues.

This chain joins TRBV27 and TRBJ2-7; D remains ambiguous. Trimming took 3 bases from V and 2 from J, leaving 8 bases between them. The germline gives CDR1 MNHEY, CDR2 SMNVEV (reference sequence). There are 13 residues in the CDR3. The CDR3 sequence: CASSFFGAYEQYF. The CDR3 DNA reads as TGTGCCAGCAGTTTTTTCGGAGCCTACGAGCAGTACTTC.

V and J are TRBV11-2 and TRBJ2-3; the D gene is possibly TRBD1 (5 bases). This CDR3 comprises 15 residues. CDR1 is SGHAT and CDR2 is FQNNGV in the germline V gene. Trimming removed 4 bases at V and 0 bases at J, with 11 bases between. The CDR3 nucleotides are TGTGCCAGCAGCTATACCCCAGGGAGCACAGATACGCAGTATTTT. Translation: CASSYTPGSTDTQYF. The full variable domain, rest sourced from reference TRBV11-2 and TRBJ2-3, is EAGVAQSPRYKIIEKRQSVAFWCNPISGHATLYWYQQILGQGPKLLIQFQNNGVVDDSQLPKDRFSAERLKGVDSTLKIQPAKLEDSAVYLCASSYTPGSTDTQYFGPGTRLTVL.

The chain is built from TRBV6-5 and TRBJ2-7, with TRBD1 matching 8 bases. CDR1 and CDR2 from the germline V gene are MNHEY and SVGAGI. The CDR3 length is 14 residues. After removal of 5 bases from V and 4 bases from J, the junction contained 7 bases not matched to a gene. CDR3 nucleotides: TGTGCCAGCAGTGGACAGGGCGAGGGGTACGAGCAGTACTTC. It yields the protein CASSGQGEGYEQYF.

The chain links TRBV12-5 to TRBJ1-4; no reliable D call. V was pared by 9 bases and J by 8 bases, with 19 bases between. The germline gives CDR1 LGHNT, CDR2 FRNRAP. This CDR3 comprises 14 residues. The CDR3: CARKLTGKSEKLFF. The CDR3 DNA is TGTGCTAGAAAACTGACCGGGAAATCCGAAAAACTGTTTTTT. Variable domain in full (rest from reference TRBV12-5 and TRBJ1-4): DARVTQTPRHKVTEMGQEVTMRCQPILGHNTVFWYRQTMMQGLELLAYFRNRAPLDDSGMPKDRFSAEMPDATLATLKIQPSEPRDSAVYFCARKLTGKSEKLFFGSGTQLSVL.

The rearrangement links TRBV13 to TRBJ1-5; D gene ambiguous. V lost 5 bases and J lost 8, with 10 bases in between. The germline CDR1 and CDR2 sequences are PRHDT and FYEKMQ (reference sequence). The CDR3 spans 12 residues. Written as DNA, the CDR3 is TGTGCCAGCAGCCTACGGGGTGAGCCCCAGCATTTT. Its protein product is CASSLRGEPQHF.

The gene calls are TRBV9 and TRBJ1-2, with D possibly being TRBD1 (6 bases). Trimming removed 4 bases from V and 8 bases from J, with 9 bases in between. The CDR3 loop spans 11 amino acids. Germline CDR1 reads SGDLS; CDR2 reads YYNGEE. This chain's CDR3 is CASSQGGGYTF. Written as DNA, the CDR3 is TGTGCCAGCAGCCAAGGGGGGGGCTACACCTTC.

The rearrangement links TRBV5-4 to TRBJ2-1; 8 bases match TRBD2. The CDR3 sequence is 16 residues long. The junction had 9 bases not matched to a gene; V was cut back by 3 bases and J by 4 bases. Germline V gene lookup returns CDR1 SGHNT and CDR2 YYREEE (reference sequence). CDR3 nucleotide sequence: TGTGCCAGCAGCTACAAGCGGGAGTGGTCTTACAATGAGCAGTTCTTC. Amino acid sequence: CASSYKREWSYNEQFF.

The CDR3 here is CASTPDGMNTEAFF. CDR3 DNA: TGTGCCAGCACCCCGGACGGGATGAACACTGAAGCTTTCTTT. The chain combines TRBV28 with TRBJ1-1; D gene unclear. Germline V lookup: CDR1 MDHEN, CDR2 SYDVKM. This CDR3 comprises 14 residues. V was shortened by 7 bases and J by 0 bases, with 12 bases between the two germline ends.

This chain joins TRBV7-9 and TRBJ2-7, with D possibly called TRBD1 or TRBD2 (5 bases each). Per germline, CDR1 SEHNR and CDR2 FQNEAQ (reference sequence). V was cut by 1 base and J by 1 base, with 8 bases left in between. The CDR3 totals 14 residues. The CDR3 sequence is CASSLGGGSYEQYF. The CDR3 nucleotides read TGTGCCAGCAGCTTAGGGGGCGGGTCCTACGAGCAGTACTTC. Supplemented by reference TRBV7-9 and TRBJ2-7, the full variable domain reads DTGVSQNPRHKITKRGQNVTFRCDPISEHNRLYWYRQTLGQGPEFLTYFQNEAQLEKSRLLSDRFSAERPKGSFSTLEIQRTEQGDSAMYLCASSLGGGSYEQYFGPGTRLTVT.

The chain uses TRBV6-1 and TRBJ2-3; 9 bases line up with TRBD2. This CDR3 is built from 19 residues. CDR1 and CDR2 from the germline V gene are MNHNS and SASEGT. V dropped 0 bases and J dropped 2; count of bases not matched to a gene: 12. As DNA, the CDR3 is TGTGCCAGCAGTGAAGCCGTCCTAGCGGGACGGCGACACACAGATACGCAGTATTTT. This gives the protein CASSEAVLAGRRHTDTQYF.

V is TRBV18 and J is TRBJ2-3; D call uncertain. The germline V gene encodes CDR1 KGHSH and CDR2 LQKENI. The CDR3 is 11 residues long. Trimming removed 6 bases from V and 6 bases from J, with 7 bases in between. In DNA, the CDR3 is TGTGCCAGCTCCTCTTCGGATACGCAGTATTTT. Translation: CASSSSDTQYF.

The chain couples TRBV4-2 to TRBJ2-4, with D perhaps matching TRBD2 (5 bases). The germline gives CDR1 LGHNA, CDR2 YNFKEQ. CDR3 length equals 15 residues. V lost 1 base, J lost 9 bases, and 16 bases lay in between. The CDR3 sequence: CASSQVFGVTAIQYF. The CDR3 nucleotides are TGTGCCAGCAGCCAAGTTTTCGGGGTGACGGCCATTCAGTACTTC.

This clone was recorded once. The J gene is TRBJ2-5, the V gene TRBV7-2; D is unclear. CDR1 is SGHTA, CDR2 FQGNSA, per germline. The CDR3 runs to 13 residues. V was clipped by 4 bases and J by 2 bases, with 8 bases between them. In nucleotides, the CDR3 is TGTGCCAGCAGCTATCAAGGACAAGAGACCCAGTACTTC. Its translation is CASSYQGQETQYF.

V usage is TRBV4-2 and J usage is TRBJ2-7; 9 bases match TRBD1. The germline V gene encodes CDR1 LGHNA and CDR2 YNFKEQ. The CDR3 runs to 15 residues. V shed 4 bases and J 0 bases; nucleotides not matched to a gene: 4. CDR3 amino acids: CASSLLGQGSYEQYF. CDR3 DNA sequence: TGTGCCAGCAGCCTCCTGGGACAGGGCTCCTACGAGCAGTACTTC.

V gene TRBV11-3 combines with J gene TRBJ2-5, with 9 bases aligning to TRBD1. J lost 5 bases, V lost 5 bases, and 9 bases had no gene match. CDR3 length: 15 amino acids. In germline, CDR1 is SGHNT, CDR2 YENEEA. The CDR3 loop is CASSRRDREGETQYF. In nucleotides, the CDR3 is TGTGCCAGCAGCCGGAGGGACAGGGAGGGGGAGACCCAGTACTTC.

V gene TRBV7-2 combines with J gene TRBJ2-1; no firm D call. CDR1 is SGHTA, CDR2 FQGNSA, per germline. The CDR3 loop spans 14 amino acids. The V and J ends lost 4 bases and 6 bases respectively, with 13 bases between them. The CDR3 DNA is TGTGCCAGCAGCTCCCGGACGTACAGCAATGAGCAGTTCTTC. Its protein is CASSSRTYSNEQFF.

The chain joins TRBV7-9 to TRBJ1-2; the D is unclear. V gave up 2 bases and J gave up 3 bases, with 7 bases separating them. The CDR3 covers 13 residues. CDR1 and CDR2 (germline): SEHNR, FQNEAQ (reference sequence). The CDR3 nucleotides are TGTGCCAGCAGCTTATCGACATACTATGGCTACACCTTC. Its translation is CASSLSTYYGYTF.

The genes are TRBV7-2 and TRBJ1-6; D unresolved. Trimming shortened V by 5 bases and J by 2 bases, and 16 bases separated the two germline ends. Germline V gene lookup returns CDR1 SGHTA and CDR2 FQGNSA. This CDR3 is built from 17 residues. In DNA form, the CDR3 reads TGTGCCAGCAGCCCTAGACCGGGGTTGACCTATAATTCACCCCTCCACTTT. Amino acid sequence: CASSPRPGLTYNSPLHF.

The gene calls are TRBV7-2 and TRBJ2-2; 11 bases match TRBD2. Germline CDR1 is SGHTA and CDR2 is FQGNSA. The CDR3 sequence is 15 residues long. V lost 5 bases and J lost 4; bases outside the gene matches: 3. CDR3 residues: CASSVSGGGTGELFF. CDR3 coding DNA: TGTGCCAGCAGCGTTAGCGGGGGGGGCACCGGGGAGCTGTTTTTT. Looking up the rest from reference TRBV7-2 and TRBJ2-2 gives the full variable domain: GAGVSQSPSNKVTEKGKDVELRCDPISGHTALYWYRQSLGQGLEFLIYFQGNSAPDKSGLPSDRFSAERTGGSVSTLTIQRTQQEDSAVYLCASSVSGGGTGELFFGEGSRLTVL.

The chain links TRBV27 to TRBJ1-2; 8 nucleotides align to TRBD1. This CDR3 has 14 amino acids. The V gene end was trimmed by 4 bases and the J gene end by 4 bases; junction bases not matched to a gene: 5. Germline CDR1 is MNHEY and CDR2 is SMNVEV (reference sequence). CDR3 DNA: TGTGCCAGCAGTTCCGGACAGGGAGGCTATGGCTACACCTTC. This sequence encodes CASSSGQGGYGYTF.

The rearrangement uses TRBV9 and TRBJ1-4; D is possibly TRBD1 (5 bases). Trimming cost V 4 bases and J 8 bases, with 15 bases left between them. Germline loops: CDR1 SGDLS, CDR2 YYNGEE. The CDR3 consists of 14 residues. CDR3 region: CASSSGGVSEKLFF. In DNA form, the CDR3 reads TGTGCCAGCAGCTCCGGAGGGGTCTCGGAAAAACTGTTTTTT.

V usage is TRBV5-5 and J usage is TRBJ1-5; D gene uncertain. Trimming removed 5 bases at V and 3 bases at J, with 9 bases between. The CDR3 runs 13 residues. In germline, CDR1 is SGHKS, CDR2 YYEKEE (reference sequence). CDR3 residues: CASSRTDNQPQHF. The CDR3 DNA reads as TGTGCCAGCAGTCGGACTGACAATCAGCCCCAGCATTTT.

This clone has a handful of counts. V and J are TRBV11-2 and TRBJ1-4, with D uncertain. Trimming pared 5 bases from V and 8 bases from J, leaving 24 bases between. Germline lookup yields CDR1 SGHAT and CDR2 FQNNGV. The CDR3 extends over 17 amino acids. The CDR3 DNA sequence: TGTGCCAGCAGCCCCGGGAGGGCAGACTGGCCTTCCGAAAAACTGTTTTTT. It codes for CASSPGRADWPSEKLFF.

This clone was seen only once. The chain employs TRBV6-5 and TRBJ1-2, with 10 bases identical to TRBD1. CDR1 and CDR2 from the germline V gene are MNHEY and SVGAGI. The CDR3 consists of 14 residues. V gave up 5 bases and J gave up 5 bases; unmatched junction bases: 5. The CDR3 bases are TGTGCCAGCAGTGAGGACAGGGGGGATTATGGCTACACCTTC. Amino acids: CASSEDRGDYGYTF.

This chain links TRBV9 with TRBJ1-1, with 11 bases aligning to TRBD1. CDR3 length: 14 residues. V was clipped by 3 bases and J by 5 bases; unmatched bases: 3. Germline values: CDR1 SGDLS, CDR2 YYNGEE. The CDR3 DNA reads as TGTGCCAGCAGCGCCGGGACAGGGGGTACTGAAGCTTTCTTT. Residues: CASSAGTGGTEAFF.

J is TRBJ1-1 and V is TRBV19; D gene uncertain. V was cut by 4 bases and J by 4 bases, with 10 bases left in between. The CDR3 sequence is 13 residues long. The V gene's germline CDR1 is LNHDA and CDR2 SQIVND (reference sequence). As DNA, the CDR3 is TGTGCCAGTAGTAAGGGCCCTCGCACTGAAGCTTTCTTT. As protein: CASSKGPRTEAFF.